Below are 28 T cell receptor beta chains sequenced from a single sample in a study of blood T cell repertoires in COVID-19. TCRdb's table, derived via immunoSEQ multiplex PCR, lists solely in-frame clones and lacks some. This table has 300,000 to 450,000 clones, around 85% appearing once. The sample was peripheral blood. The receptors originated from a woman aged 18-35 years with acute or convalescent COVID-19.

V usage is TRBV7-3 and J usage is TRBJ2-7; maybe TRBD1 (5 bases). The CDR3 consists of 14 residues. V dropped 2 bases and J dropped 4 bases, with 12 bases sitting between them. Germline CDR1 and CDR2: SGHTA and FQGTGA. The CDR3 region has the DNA TGTGCCAGCAGCTTAGACAGCTCAGGTTACGAGCAGTACTTC. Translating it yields CASSLDSSGYEQYF.

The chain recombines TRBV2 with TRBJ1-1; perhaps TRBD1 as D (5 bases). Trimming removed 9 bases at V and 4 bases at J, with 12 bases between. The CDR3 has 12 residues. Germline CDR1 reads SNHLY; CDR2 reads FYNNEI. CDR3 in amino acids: CASSTGGTEAFF. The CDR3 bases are TGTGCCAGTAGCACCGGGGGCACTGAAGCTTTCTTT.

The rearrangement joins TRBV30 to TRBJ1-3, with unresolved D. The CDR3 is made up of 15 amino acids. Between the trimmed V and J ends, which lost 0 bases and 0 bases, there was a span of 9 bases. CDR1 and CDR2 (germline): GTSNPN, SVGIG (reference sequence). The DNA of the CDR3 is TGTGCCTGGAGTGTACAAGTCAGCTCTGGAAACACCATATATTTT. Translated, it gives CAWSVQVSSGNTIYF.

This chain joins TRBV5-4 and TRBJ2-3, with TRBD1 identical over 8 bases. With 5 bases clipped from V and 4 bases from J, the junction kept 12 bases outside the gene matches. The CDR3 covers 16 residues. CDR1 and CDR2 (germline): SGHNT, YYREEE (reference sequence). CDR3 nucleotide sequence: TGTGCCAGCAGTTTTGGACCGACAGGGGTGGCAGATACGCAGTATTTT. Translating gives CASSFGPTGVADTQYF.

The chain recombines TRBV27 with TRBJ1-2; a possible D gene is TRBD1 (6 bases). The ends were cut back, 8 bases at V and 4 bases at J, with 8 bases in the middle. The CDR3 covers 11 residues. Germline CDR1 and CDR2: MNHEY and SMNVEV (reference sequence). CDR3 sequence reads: CASEGVYGYTF. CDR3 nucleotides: TGTGCCAGCGAGGGGGTCTATGGCTACACCTTC.

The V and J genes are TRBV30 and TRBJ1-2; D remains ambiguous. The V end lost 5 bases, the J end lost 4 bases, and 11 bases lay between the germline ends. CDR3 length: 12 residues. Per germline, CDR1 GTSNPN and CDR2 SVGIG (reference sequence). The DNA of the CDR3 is TGTGCCTGGGCGGGGATGGCCTATGGCTACACCTTC. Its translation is CAWAGMAYGYTF.

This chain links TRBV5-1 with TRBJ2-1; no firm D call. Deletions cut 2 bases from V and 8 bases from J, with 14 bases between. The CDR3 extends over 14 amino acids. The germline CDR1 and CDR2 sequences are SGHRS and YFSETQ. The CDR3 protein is CASSLMTSHDEQFF. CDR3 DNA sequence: TGCGCCAGCAGCTTAATGACTTCCCACGATGAGCAGTTCTTC. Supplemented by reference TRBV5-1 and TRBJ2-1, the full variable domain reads KAGVTQTPRYLIKTRGQQVTLSCSPISGHRSVSWYQQTPGQGLQFLFEYFSETQRNKGNFPGRFSGRQFSNSRSEMNVSTLELGDSALYLCASSLMTSHDEQFFGPGTRLTVL.

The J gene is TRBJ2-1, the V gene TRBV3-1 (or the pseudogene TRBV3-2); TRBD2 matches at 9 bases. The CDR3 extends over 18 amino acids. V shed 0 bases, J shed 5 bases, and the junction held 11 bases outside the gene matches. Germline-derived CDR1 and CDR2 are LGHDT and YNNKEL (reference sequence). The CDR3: CASSQDYGGGAWDNEQFF. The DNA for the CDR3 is TGTGCCAGCAGCCAAGATTATGGCGGGGGGGCGTGGGACAATGAGCAGTTCTTC.

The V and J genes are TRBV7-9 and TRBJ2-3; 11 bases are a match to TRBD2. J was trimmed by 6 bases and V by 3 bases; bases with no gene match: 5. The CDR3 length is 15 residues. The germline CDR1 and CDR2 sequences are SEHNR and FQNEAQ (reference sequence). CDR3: CASSFSGTSGDTQYF. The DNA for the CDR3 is TGTGCCAGCAGCTTTAGTGGGACTAGCGGCGATACGCAGTATTTT.

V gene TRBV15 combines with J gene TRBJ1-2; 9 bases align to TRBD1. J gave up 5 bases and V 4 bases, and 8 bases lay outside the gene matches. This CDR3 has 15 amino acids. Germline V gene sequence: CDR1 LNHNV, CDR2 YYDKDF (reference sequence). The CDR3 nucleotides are TGTGCCACCAGCATTAGGACAGGGGCTGTATATGGCTACACCTTC. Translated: CATSIRTGAVYGYTF.

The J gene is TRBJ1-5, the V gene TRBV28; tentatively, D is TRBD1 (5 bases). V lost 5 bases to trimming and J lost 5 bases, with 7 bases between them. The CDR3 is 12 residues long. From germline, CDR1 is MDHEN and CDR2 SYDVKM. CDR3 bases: TGTGCCAGCAGTCACAGGTATCAGCCCCAGCATTTT. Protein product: CASSHRYQPQHF.

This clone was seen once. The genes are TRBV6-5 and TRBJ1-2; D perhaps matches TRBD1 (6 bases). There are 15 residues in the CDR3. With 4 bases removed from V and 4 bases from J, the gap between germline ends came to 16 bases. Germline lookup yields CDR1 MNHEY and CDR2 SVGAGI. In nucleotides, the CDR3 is TGTGCCAGCAGTTCCGTTAGACAGGTACTCTATGGCTACACCTTC. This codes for CASSSVRQVLYGYTF.

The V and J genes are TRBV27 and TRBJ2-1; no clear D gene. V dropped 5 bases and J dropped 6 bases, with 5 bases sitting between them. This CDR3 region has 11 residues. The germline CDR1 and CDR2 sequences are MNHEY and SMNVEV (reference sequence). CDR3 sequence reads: CASSIRNEQFF. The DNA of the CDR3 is TGTGCCAGCAGTATCCGCAATGAGCAGTTCTTC.

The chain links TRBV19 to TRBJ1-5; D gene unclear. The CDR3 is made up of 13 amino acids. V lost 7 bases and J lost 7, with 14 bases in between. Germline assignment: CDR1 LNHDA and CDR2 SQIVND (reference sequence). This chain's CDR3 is CASNQGEVQPQHF. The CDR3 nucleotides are TGTGCCAGTAACCAAGGTGAGGTGCAGCCCCAGCATTTT.

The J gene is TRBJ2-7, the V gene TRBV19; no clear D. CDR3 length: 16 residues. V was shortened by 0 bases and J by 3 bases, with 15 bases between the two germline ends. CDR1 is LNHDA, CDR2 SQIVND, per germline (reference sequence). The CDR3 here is CASSIDPETGSYEQYF. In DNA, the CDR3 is TGTGCCAGTAGTATAGATCCGGAGACCGGTAGCTACGAGCAGTACTTC.

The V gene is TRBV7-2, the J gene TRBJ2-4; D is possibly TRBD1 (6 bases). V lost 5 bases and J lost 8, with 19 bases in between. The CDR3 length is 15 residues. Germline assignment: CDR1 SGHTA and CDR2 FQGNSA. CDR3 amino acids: CASSGSGTPGDIQYF. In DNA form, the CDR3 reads TGTGCCAGCAGCGGTTCCGGGACACCTGGGGACATTCAGTACTTC.

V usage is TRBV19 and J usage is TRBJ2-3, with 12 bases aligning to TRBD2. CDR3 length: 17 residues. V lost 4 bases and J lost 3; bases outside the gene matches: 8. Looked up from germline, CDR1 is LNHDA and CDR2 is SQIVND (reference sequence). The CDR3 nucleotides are TGTGCCAGTAGTAGGGCTAGCGGGAGGGTCGGAACAGATACGCAGTATTTT. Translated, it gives CASSRASGRVGTDTQYF.

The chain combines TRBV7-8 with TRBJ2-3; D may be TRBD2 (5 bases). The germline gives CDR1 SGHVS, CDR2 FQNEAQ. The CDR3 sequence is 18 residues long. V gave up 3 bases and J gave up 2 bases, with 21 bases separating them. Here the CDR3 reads CASSFEGLGAAVTDTQYF. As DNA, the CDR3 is TGTGCCAGCAGCTTTGAGGGTTTAGGAGCGGCCGTCACAGATACGCAGTATTTT.

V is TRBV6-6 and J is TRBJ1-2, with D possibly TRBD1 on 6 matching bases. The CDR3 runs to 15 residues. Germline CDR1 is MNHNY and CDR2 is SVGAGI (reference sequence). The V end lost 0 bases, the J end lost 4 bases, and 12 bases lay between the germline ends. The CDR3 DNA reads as TGTGCCAGCAGTTACTCGAATCCAGGGGTCTATGGCTACACCTTC. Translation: CASSYSNPGVYGYTF.

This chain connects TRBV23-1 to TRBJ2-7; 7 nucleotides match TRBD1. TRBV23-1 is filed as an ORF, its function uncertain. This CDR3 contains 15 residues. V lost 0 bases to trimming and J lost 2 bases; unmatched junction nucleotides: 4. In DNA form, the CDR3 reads TGCGCCAGCAGTCAATCCCAGACAGGGACCTACGAGCAGTACTTC. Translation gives CASSQSQTGTYEQYF.

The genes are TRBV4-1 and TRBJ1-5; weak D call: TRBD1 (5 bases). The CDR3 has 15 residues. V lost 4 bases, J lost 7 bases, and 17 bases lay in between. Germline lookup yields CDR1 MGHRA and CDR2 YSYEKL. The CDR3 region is CASSPLGGGGQPQHF. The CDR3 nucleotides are TGCGCCAGCAGCCCCTTGGGGGGAGGAGGACAGCCCCAGCATTTT.

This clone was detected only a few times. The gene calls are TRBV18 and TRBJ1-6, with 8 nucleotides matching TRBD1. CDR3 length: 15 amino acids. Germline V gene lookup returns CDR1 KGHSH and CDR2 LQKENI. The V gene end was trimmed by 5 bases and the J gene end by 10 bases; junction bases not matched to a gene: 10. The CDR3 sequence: CASSGGQGDLSPLHF. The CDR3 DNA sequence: TGTGCCAGCTCAGGAGGACAGGGCGATCTCTCACCCCTCCACTTT.

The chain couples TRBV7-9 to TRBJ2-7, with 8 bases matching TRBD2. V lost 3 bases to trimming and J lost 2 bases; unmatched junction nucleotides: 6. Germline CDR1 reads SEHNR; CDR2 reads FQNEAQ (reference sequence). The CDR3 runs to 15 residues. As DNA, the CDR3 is TGTGCCAGCAGCTTCCTGACTAGCGCTGCCTACGAGCAGTACTTC. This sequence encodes CASSFLTSAAYEQYF.

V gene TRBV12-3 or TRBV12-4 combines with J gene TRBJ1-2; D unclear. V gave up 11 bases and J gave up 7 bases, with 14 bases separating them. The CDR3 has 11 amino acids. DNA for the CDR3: TGTGCCTTGTGGGCTTTGGGTGGCTACACCTTC. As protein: CALWALGGYTF.

The CDR3 DNA reads TGTGCCAGTAGTATTTTAAGAGGCGAGACCCAGTACTTC. It codes for CASSILRGETQYF. This chain links TRBV19 with TRBJ2-5, with D unresolved. Germline values: CDR1 LNHDA, CDR2 SQIVND (reference sequence). V shed 3 bases and J shed 5 bases, with 10 bases lying between them. This CDR3 contains 13 residues.

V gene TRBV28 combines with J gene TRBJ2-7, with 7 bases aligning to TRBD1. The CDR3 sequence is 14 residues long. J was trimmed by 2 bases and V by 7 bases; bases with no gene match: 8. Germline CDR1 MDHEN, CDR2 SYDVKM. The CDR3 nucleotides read TGTGCCAGCACCATCGGAACAGGGGCCTACGAGCAGTACTTC. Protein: CASTIGTGAYEQYF.

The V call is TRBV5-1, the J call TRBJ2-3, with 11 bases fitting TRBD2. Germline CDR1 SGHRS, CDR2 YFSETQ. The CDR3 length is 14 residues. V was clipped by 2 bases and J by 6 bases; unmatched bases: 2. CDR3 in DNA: TGCGCCAGCAGCTTTAGCGGGGGGGAGGATACGCAGTATTTT. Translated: CASSFSGGEDTQYF.

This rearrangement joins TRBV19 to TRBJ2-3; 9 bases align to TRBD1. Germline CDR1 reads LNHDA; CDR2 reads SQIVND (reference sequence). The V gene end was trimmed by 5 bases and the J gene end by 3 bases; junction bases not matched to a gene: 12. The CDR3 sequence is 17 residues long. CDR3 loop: CASSLGEGQGITDTQYF. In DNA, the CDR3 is TGTGCCAGTAGTCTCGGTGAGGGACAGGGAATAACAGATACGCAGTATTTT.